These 2 T cell receptor beta chains came from one sample sequenced in a study of CD8+CD57+ T cells in acquired aplastic anemia. Template material for TCR beta VDJ and CDR3 profiling consisted of genomic DNA. Via MiXCR, TCRdb re-called the reads, giving one row per CDR3 protein. The sample lists approximately 150,000 distinct CDR3 sequences, 71% occurring once. By flow cytometry, patients selected for sequencing had shown an expansion of CD8+CD57+ cells. The specimen was sorted CD4+, CD8+, or CD8+CD57+ T cells (not recorded which) from PBMCs. Source of these receptors: a human donor with aplastic anemia.

The rearrangement uses TRBV2 and TRBJ2-2; 10 bases map to TRBD2. After removal of 6 bases from V and 5 bases from J, the junction contained 9 bases not matched to a gene. The CDR3 extends over 16 amino acids. CDR1 is SNHLY and CDR2 is FYNNEI in the germline V gene. CDR3 nucleotides: TGTGCCAGCAGGGCCGGACTAGCGGAGGGGACCGGGGAGCTGTTTTTT. Its translation: CASRAGLAEGTGELFF.

The genes are TRBV20-1 and TRBJ1-1; 7 nucleotides match TRBD1. This CDR3 has 12 residues. CDR1 and CDR2 (germline): DFQATT, SNEGSKA (reference sequence). J gave up 0 bases and V 7 bases, and 2 bases lay outside the gene matches. The CDR3: CSGGQMNTEAFF. CDR3 sequence (DNA): TGCAGTGGGGGACAGATGAACACTGAAGCTTTCTTT.